This TCR beta chain was sequenced in a study of blood T cell repertoires in COVID-19. About the research overall: The United States, Italy and Spain supplied acute and convalescent COVID-19 samples.

Here immunoSEQ multiplex PCR was the method, and the copy in TCRdb shows in-frame clones only, minus some. The profile shows about 220,000 clones, 87% of them singletons. Recruits, aged roughly 18 to 100 years, lived in around 24 US areas. J was trimmed by 1 base and V by 3 bases; bases with no gene match: 8. The CDR3 runs 16 residues. Germline values: CDR1 LNHDA, CDR2 SQIVND (reference sequence). V gene TRBV19 combines with J gene TRBJ2-5; 7 positions match TRBD2. Input material: PBMCs or T cells enriched from blood (not recorded which). The sequence came from a woman in her twenties or thirties with acute COVID-19. The CDR3 bases are TGTGCCAGTAGTATTGGGCGGAGCGGGGTCCAAGAGACCCAGTACTTC. Translated: CASSIGRSGVQETQYF.